Each of the 27 T cell receptor beta chains below was sequenced from the same sample in a study of cytomegalovirus exposure and HLA in healthy donors. Repertoires were generated with immunoSEQ multiplex PCR, while TCRdb's copy carries only in-frame clones and drops some. The sample lists around 190,000 clones, approximately 86% occurring once. Material: PBMCs. Receptor source: a man aged 25-45 years in good health and CMV-seropositive.

This chain connects TRBV28 to TRBJ2-1, with D possibly TRBD1 on 6 matching bases. With 4 bases removed from V and 5 bases from J, the gap between germline ends came to 21 bases. Germline lookup yields CDR1 MDHEN and CDR2 SYDVKM. CDR3 size: 17 residues. In nucleotides, the CDR3 is TGTGCCAGCAGTTCCGGGGACAATTGGCGCCTTAACAATGAGCAGTTCTTC. It translates to CASSSGDNWRLNNEQFF.

V and J are TRBV6-1 and TRBJ2-5; 10 nucleotides align to TRBD1. The CDR3 has 19 amino acids. From germline, CDR1 is MNHNS and CDR2 SASEGT. The J segment lost 3 bases and the V segment lost 2 bases, leaving 15 bases of the junction unmatched. CDR3 sequence: CASSEKGVPDRGGEETQYF. The CDR3 DNA reads as TGTGCCAGCAGTGAAAAAGGTGTCCCGGACAGGGGGGGAGAAGAGACCCAGTACTTC.

This clone was seen only once. The chain is built from TRBV7-2 and TRBJ2-1; 7 bases are a match to TRBD1. The junction had 3 bases not matched to a gene; V was cut back by 5 bases and J by 5 bases. Per the germline V gene, CDR1 is SGHTA and CDR2 is FQGNSA. This CDR3 has 13 amino acids. The CDR3 nucleotides are TGTGCCAGCAGCCGTGACAGGGACAATGAGCAGTTCTTC. Its protein product is CASSRDRDNEQFF.

The V gene is TRBV2, the J gene TRBJ2-7; 11 positions agree with TRBD1. Looked up from germline, CDR1 is SNHLY and CDR2 is FYNNEI. The CDR3 runs 17 residues. V trimming: 2 bases; J trimming: 3 bases; junction bases outside the gene matches: 9. The CDR3 reads CASSERDRGIPHYEQYF. The CDR3 bases are TGTGCCAGCAGTGAACGGGACAGGGGGATCCCTCACTACGAGCAGTACTTC.

CDR3 DNA: TGCGCCAGCAGCCATAGCGACAGGGGAAAACTGTTTTTT. Translated, it gives CASSHSDRGKLFF. This rearrangement joins TRBV4-1 to TRBJ1-4; 8 bases map to TRBD1. Germline V lookup: CDR1 MGHRA, CDR2 YSYEKL. This CDR3 is built from 13 residues. The V segment lost 3 bases and the J segment 10 bases; nucleotides outside the gene matches: 4.

The rearrangement joins TRBV28 to TRBJ2-7; maybe TRBD2 (5 bases). CDR3 length equals 13 residues. V shed 3 bases and J shed 3 bases, with 9 bases lying between them. CDR1 and CDR2 (germline): MDHEN, SYDVKM. The CDR3 is CASSLASRYEQYF. For the CDR3, the DNA is TGTGCCAGCAGTTTGGCTAGCCGCTACGAGCAGTACTTC.

The chain uses TRBV6-5 and TRBJ1-5; D is uncertain. There are 14 residues in the CDR3. The germline gives CDR1 MNHEY, CDR2 SVGAGI. Trimming took 2 bases from V and 7 from J, leaving 12 bases between them. The CDR3, as DNA: TGTGCCAGCAGTTACGACGGGTATAAGCAGCCCCAGCATTTT. Residues: CASSYDGYKQPQHF.

In this sample, this clone turned up once. This rearrangement joins TRBV29-1 to TRBJ1-2, with 7 bases that match TRBD1. The CDR3 length is 16 residues. Germline assignment: CDR1 SQVTM and CDR2 ANQGSEA. The trim removed 5 bases at V and 2 bases at J, leaving 14 bases unmatched. CDR3 bases: TGCAGCGTTCCTTCCCGAGGGACAGCTGAGAACTATGGCTACACCTTC. Translation gives CSVPSRGTAENYGYTF.

The V gene is TRBV27, the J gene TRBJ1-1; unclear D gene. Looked up from germline, CDR1 is MNHEY and CDR2 is SMNVEV (reference sequence). V was pared by 7 bases and J by 3 bases, with 12 bases between. The CDR3 has 13 amino acids. CDR3 coding DNA: TGTGCCAGCAAATGGGAAGCGGACACTGAAGCTTTCTTT. Amino acids: CASKWEADTEAFF.

The chain joins TRBV7-2 to TRBJ1-1; 8 bases map to TRBD1. Trimming removed 3 bases from V and 7 bases from J; junction bases left unmatched: 7. CDR1 and CDR2 (germline): SGHTA, FQGNSA. The length of the CDR3 is 14 residues. The CDR3 DNA follows: TGTGCCAGCAGCTTTAGCCCTACAGGGGGTGAAGCTTTCTTT. This codes for CASSFSPTGGEAFF.

The chain joins TRBV7-2 to TRBJ2-3; a weak D match, TRBD2 (5 bases). Trimming pared 1 base from V and 6 bases from J, leaving 14 bases between. The germline gives CDR1 SGHTA, CDR2 FQGNSA. The CDR3 consists of 15 residues. The CDR3, as DNA: TGTGCCAGCAGCTTAGAGGTGGCGCGGGTGGATACGCAGTATTTT. It codes for CASSLEVARVDTQYF. The entire variable domain, with the rest obtained from reference TRBV7-2 and TRBJ2-3, is as follows: GAGVSQSPSNKVTEKGKDVELRCDPISGHTALYWYRQSLGQGLEFLIYFQGNSAPDKSGLPSDRFSAERTGGSVSTLTIQRTQQEDSAVYLCASSLEVARVDTQYFGPGTRLTVL.

The CDR3 nucleotides are TGTGCCAGCAGCAAGGGACAGACGGATCAGCCCCAGCATTTT. Translation: CASSKGQTDQPQHF. V usage is TRBV6-1 and J usage is TRBJ1-5; TRBD1 aligns across 7 bases. J gave up 5 bases and V 6 bases, and 7 bases lay outside the gene matches. The CDR3 has 14 residues. The germline V gene has CDR1 MNHNS and CDR2 SASEGT.

The chain couples TRBV7-9 to TRBJ1-1; D is uncertain. The V gene lost 0 bases and the J gene lost 8 bases, with 19 bases spanning the gap. Germline CDR1 SEHNR, CDR2 FQNEAQ (reference sequence). This CDR3 has 16 amino acids. The CDR3 bases are TGTGCCAGCAGCTTAGCGGTAGTGGGGAGGTCGTGGGAAGCTTTCTTT. It translates to CASSLAVVGRSWEAFF. The whole variable domain, remainder taken from reference TRBV7-9 and TRBJ1-1, is DTGVSQNPRHKITKRGQNVTFRCDPISEHNRLYWYRQTLGQGPEFLTYFQNEAQLEKSRLLSDRFSAERPKGSFSTLEIQRTEQGDSAMYLCASSLAVVGRSWEAFFGQGTRLTVV.

This CDR3 is CASSLGGTSSEQYF. DNA for the CDR3: TGTGCCAGCAGCTTAGGGGGGACATCTAGCGAGCAGTACTTC. This chain joins TRBV7-3 and TRBJ2-7, with D perhaps being TRBD1 or TRBD2 (6 bases each). This CDR3 is built from 14 residues. With 2 bases removed from V and 6 bases from J, the gap between germline ends came to 14 bases. The germline V gene encodes CDR1 SGHTA and CDR2 FQGTGA.

The J gene is TRBJ2-5, the V gene TRBV29-1; D is unclear. Trimming cost V 1 base and J 1 base, with 7 bases left between them. In germline, CDR1 is SQVTM, CDR2 ANQGSEA. The CDR3 length is 13 residues. The CDR3 DNA reads TGCAGCGTTGAAGCAGGCGCCCAAGAGACCCAGTACTTC. This encodes CSVEAGAQETQYF.

The CDR3 nucleotides are TGTGCCAGCAGCTTGCAGGACCACACCGGGGAGCTGTTTTTT. Amino acid sequence: CASSLQDHTGELFF. This chain uses TRBV5-6 with TRBJ2-2; no clear D gene. V was clipped by 1 base and J by 3 bases, with 7 bases between them. CDR3 length: 14 amino acids. Germline V gives CDR1 SGHDT, CDR2 YYEEEE.

The gene calls are TRBV6-1 and TRBJ1-2; no firm D call. Germline V gene sequence: CDR1 MNHNS, CDR2 SASEGT. With 3 bases removed from V and 3 bases from J, the gap between germline ends came to 8 bases. The CDR3 consists of 13 residues. This CDR3 is CASSERGDYGYTF. The CDR3 DNA is TGTGCCAGCAGTGAGCGGGGAGACTATGGCTACACCTTC.

The chain carries TRBV5-6 and TRBJ2-4, with 7 bases aligning to TRBD2. The CDR3 extends over 14 amino acids. Losses at the gene ends were 2 bases for V and 6 bases for J; bases not matched to a gene: 5. The germline gives CDR1 SGHDT, CDR2 YYEEEE. The CDR3 is CASSLLSGGNIQYF. CDR3 coding DNA: TGTGCCAGCAGCTTACTGTCGGGGGGAAACATTCAGTACTTC.

V and J are TRBV30 and TRBJ1-5; the D is unclear. CDR1 and CDR2 from the germline V gene are GTSNPN and SVGIG (reference sequence). The V end was cut by 5 bases, the J end by 2 bases, with 16 bases between. CDR3 length: 15 amino acids. CDR3 sequence (DNA): TGTGCCTGGGGAGGCCCTGAAAGTGGCAATCAGCCCCAGCATTTT. Translating it yields CAWGGPESGNQPQHF.

The chain couples TRBV27 to TRBJ2-2, with TRBD1 identical over 8 bases. V was pared by 5 bases and J by 1 base, with 3 bases of the junction left unmatched. The germline gives CDR1 MNHEY, CDR2 SMNVEV (reference sequence). This CDR3 has 15 residues. The CDR3 region has the DNA TGTGCCAGCAGTGGACAGGGAGGGAACACCGGGGAGCTGTTTTTT. It yields the protein CASSGQGGNTGELFF.

This clone was observed once. The V and J genes are TRBV6-1 and TRBJ2-3, with TRBD2 identical over 11 bases. The CDR3 loop spans 15 amino acids. Trimming cost V 10 bases and J 2 bases; bases outside gene matches: 8. Germline-derived CDR1 and CDR2 are MNHNS and SASEGT. CDR3 nucleotide sequence: TGTGCCATCGCCCGTAGCGGGAGGGCCACAGATACGCAGTATTTT. It is translated as CAIARSGRATDTQYF.

The chain is built from TRBV5-4 and TRBJ2-7; D might be TRBD2 (5 bases). V gave up 2 bases and J gave up 1 base, with 7 bases separating them. Germline CDR1 is SGHNT and CDR2 is YYREEE (reference sequence). CDR3 size: 13 residues. This CDR3 reads CASSFPGSYEQYF. The CDR3 region has the DNA TGTGCCAGCAGCTTCCCGGGGTCCTACGAGCAGTACTTC.

This rearrangement joins TRBV2 to TRBJ2-3, with 9 positions matching TRBD1. The CDR3 covers 14 residues. CDR1 is SNHLY, CDR2 FYNNEI, per germline. The junction had 8 bases not matched to a gene; V was cut back by 7 bases and J by 6 bases. The DNA of the CDR3 is TGTGCCAGCATGTGGGACAGGGCTTATGATACGCAGTATTTT. Protein sequence: CASMWDRAYDTQYF.

This clone has only one observation. J is TRBJ2-7 and V is TRBV11-3; 12 bases agree with TRBD1. Germline loops: CDR1 SGHNT, CDR2 YENEEA. The CDR3 extends over 14 amino acids. Trimming took 6 bases from V and 7 from J; bases not matched to a gene: 7. Here the CDR3 DNA reads TGTGCCAGCAGTCCGGGACAGGGGGCGAAGGAGCAGTACTTC. The encoded protein is CASSPGQGAKEQYF.

The V and J genes are TRBV6-5 and TRBJ2-7; 7 positions match TRBD1. CDR3 length: 14 amino acids. Unmatched junction bases numbered 10, after V lost 5 bases and J lost 6 bases. Germline-derived CDR1 and CDR2 are MNHEY and SVGAGI. In DNA, the CDR3 is TGTGCCAGCAGTGACCGGGGACAGCTCGGCGAGCAGTACTTC. Amino acids: CASSDRGQLGEQYF.

This sequence joins TRBV6-4 and TRBJ2-1; 7 bases are a match to TRBD2. V shed 4 bases, J shed 2 bases, and the junction held 2 bases outside the gene matches. The CDR3 runs to 14 residues. The germline V gene has CDR1 MRHNA and CDR2 SNTAGT. The CDR3 nucleotides read TGTGCCAGCAGTGCGGGACTAACCTACAATGAGCAGTTCTTC. Its translation: CASSAGLTYNEQFF.

This clone was observed many times. The CDR3 coding sequence is TGTGCCAGCAACCCTGGTCTAGAGCAGCCCCAGCATTTT. Encoded protein: CASNPGLEQPQHF. V usage is TRBV2 and J usage is TRBJ1-5; D remains ambiguous. The CDR3 is 13 amino acids. The V end was cut by 7 bases, the J end by 7 bases, with 14 bases between. Looked up from germline, CDR1 is SNHLY and CDR2 is FYNNEI. Variable domain in full (rest from reference TRBV2 and TRBJ1-5): EPEVTQTPSHQVTQMGQEVILRCVPISNHLYFYWYRQILGQKVEFLVSFYNNEISEKSEIFDDQFSVERPDGSNFTLKIRSTKLEDSAMYFCASNPGLEQPQHFGDGTRLSIL.